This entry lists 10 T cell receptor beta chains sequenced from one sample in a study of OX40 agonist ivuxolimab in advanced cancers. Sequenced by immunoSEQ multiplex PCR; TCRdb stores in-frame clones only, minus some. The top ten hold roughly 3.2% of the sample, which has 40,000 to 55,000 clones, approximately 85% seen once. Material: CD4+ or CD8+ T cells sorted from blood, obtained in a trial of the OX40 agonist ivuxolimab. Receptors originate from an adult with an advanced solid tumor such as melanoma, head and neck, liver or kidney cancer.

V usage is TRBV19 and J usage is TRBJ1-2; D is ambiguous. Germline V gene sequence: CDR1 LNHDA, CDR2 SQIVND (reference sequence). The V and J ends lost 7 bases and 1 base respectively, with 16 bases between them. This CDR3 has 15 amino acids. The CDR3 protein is CASTPAADLNYGYTF. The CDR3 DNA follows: TGTGCCAGTACCCCGGCGGCCGACCTTAACTATGGCTACACCTTC.

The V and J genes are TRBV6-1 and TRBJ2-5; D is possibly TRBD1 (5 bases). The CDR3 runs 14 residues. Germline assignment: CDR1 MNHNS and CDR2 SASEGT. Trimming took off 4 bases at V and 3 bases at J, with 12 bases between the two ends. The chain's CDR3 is CASSGTRGKETQYF. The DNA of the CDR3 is TGTGCCAGCAGTGGGACAAGGGGAAAAGAGACCCAGTACTTC.

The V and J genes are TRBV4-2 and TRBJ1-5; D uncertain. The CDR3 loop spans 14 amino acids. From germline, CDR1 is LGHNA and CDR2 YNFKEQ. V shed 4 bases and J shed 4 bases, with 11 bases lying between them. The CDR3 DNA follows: TGTGCCAGCAGCCCAGAGAGGTTTAATCAGCCCCAGCATTTT. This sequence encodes CASSPERFNQPQHF.

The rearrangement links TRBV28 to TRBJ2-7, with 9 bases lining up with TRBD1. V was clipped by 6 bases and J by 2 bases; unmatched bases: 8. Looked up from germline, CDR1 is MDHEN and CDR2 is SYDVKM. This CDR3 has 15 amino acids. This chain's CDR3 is CASRGIGQGTYEQYF. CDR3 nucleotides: TGTGCCAGCAGGGGAATCGGACAGGGGACCTACGAGCAGTACTTC.

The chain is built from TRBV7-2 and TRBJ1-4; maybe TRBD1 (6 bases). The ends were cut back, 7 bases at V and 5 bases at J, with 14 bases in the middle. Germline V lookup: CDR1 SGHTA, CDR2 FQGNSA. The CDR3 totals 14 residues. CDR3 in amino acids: CASKSQGHNEKLFF. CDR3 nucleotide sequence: TGTGCCAGCAAGTCACAGGGCCACAATGAAAAACTGTTTTTT.

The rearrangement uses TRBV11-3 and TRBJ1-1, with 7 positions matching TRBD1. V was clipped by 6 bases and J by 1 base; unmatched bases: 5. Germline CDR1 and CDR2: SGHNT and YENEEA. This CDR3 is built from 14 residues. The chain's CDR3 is CASSEGAGNTEAFF. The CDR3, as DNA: TGTGCCAGCAGTGAGGGGGCAGGGAACACTGAAGCTTTCTTT.

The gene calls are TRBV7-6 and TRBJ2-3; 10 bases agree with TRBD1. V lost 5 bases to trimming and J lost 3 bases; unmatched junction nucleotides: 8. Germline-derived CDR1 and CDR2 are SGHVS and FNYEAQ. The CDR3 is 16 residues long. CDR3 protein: CASSPGQGGVTDTQYF. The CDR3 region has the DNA TGTGCCAGCAGCCCCGGACAGGGGGGGGTAACAGATACGCAGTATTTT.

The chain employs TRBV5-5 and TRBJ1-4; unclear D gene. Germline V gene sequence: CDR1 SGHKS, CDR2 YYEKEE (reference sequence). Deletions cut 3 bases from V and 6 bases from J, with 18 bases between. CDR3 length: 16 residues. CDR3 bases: TGTGCCAGCAGCTCCCGACCGTGGGGTGGGGATGAAAAACTGTTTTTT. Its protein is CASSSRPWGGDEKLFF.

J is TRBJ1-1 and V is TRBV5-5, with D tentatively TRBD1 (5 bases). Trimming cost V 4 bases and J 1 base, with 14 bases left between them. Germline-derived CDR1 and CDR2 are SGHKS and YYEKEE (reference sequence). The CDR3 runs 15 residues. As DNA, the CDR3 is TGTGCCAGCAGCGGCGCAGGGTTCGGGAACACTGAAGCTTTCTTT. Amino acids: CASSGAGFGNTEAFF.

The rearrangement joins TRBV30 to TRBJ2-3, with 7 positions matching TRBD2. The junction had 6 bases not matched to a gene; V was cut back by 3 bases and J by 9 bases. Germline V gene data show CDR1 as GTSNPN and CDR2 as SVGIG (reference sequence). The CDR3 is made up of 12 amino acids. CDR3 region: CAWSFLRGTQYF. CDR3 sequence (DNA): TGTGCCTGGAGCTTTTTGCGGGGGACGCAGTATTTT.